A selection of T cell receptor beta chains follows, all from one sample in a study of shared clonotypes between healthy human individuals. Clones were sequenced by immunoSEQ multiplex PCR, and TCRdb holds only the in-frame ones, with some missing. The table has about 700,000 clones, 92% seen once. Sample: naive CD8+ T cells sorted from blood. These receptors all come from a man under 40 in good health. Each CDR3 is given with its conserved first and last residue. The D gene is left open where the match is weak. Some rows mark clone size as missing; the rest say once, few, many or name a class of expanded clone.

D gene	J gene	V gene	clone size	CDR3 protein	CDR3 DNA
-	TRBJ2-1	TRBV29-1	-	CSVEITGYPGDEQFF	TGCAGCGTTGAAATTACAGGGTACCCTGGGGATGAGCAGTTCTTC
-	TRBJ2-7	TRBV21-1	-	CASTTKGTRSYEQYF	TGTGCCAGCACAACAAAGGGGACTAGAAGCTACGAGCAGTACTTC
-	TRBJ2-7	TRBV18	-	CASSPPKLGRSYEQYF	TGTGCCAGCTCACCACCGAAACTGGGAAGGAGCTACGAGCAGTACTTC
-	TRBJ1-1	TRBV4-1	-	CASSQVIVGSLNTEAFF	TGCGCCAGCAGCCAAGTTATCGTGGGCAGCCTGAACACTGAAGCTTTCTTT
-	TRBJ1-2	TRBV19	-	CASSISSAGASIYGYTF	TGTGCCAGTAGTATCTCATCCGCAGGGGCATCCATCTATGGCTACACCTTC
-	TRBJ1-2	TRBV5-1	-	CASSLAGGSAGYTF	TGCGCCAGCAGCTTGGCCGGGGGTTCGGCTGGCTACACCTTC
TRBD2	TRBJ2-7	TRBV27	-	CASSLAGGLYEQYF	TGTGCCAGCAGTTTGGCGGGGGGCCTGTACGAGCAGTACTTC
-	TRBJ2-2	TRBV27	-	CASSDRIRTGELFF	TGTGCCAGCAGTGACAGGATCCGCACCGGGGAGCTGTTTTTT
TRBD2	TRBJ2-5	TRBV5-5	-	CASSLVLAGSIETQYF	TGTGCCAGCAGCTTGGTTCTAGCGGGGTCCATAGAGACCCAGTACTTC
-	TRBJ2-3	TRBV6-1	-	CASSVSVSTDTQYF	TGTGCCAGCAGTGTTTCCGTGAGCACAGATACGCAGTATTTT
TRBD2	TRBJ2-7	TRBV15	once	CATSRDRTSGYEQYF	TGTGCCACCAGCAGGGACAGGACTAGCGGGTACGAGCAGTACTTC
-	TRBJ1-2	TRBV9	-	CASSPRVRGRGYTF	TGTGCCAGCAGCCCACGAGTCAGGGGACGAGGCTACACCTTC
-	TRBJ2-3	TRBV2	-	CASRVNPTDTQYF	TGTGCCAGCAGGGTCAATCCCACAGATACGCAGTATTTT
TRBD2	TRBJ2-5	TRBV4-1	-	CASSQGTGLAGGETQYF	TGCGCCAGCAGCCAAGGGACGGGACTAGCGGGAGGGGAGACCCAGTACTTC
-	TRBJ2-7	TRBV7-9	-	CAGGGLSYEQYF	TGTGCCGGAGGGGGCCTCTCCTACGAGCAGTACTTC
TRBD2	TRBJ2-5	TRBV7-9	-	CASSGLHRGLAEETQYF	TGTGCCAGCAGCGGCCTCCATCGGGGACTAGCGGAAGAGACCCAGTACTTC
-	TRBJ1-1	TRBV4-3	-	CASSQETPTEAFF	TGCGCCAGCAGCCAAGAAACACCCACTGAAGCTTTCTTT
-	TRBJ2-1	TRBV7-9	-	CASSGPEGNEQFF	TGTGCCAGCAGCGGTCCCGAGGGCAATGAGCAGTTCTTC
-	TRBJ2-5	TRBV27	-	CASSRGLWETQYF	TGTGCCAGCAGCCGAGGACTGTGGGAGACCCAGTACTTC
-	TRBJ2-1	TRBV11-2	-	CASSLVHEQFF	TGTGCCAGCAGCTTAGTCCATGAGCAGTTCTTC
-	TRBJ2-7	TRBV7-9	-	CASSSTGDRYEQYF	TGTGCCAGCAGCTCTACCGGGGATCGATACGAGCAGTACTTC
-	TRBJ1-3	TRBV6-1	-	CASTPNGNTIYF	TGTGCCAGCACCCCGAATGGAAACACCATATATTTT
TRBD1	TRBJ2-7	TRBV5-8	-	CASGLGQGLVEQYF	TGTGCCAGCGGCCTAGGACAGGGTCTCGTCGAGCAGTACTTC
-	TRBJ2-1	TRBV6-1	-	CASKRTNTGFNEQFF	TGTGCCAGCAAGAGGACAAACACGGGCTTCAATGAGCAGTTCTTC
TRBD1	TRBJ2-7	TRBV5-1	-	CASSLDRGPSYEQYF	TGCGCCAGCAGCTTGGACAGGGGGCCTAGTTACGAGCAGTACTTC
-	TRBJ1-5	TRBV12-2	-	CASRFRRLSKPYQPQHF	TGTGCAAGTCGCTTTCGCAGACTCTCCAAACCCTATCAGCCCCAGCATTTT
-	TRBJ2-7	TRBV28	-	CASSDPGTEREQYF	TGTGCCAGCAGCGACCCCGGGACCGAGCGCGAGCAGTACTTC
-	TRBJ2-1	TRBV7-6	-	CASSPRLANEQFF	TGTGCCAGCAGCCCCCGGTTGGCGAATGAGCAGTTCTTC
TRBD1	TRBJ2-1	TRBV29-1	once	CSVESAGQAHSYNEQFF	TGCAGCGTTGAATCGGCGGGACAGGCCCACTCCTACAATGAGCAGTTCTTC
TRBD2	TRBJ2-1	TRBV6-5	few	CASSSITSGRKDEQFF	TGTGCCAGCAGTTCCATCACTAGCGGGAGGAAGGACGAGCAGTTCTTC
-	TRBJ2-1	TRBV4-3	-	CASSQEFAGEQFF	TGCGCCAGCAGCCAAGAGTTTGCGGGCGAGCAGTTCTTC
-	TRBJ2-1	TRBV7-9	-	CASSTEMEDEQFF	TGTGCCAGCAGCACTGAGATGGAGGATGAGCAGTTCTTC
-	TRBJ2-7	TRBV10-3	-	CAISPDRGGNPTYEQYF	TGTGCCATCAGCCCTGATAGAGGAGGCAACCCTACATACGAGCAGTACTTC
-	TRBJ1-2	TRBV12-2	-	CASRFCRPAVYGYTF	TGTGCAAGTCGCTTTTGCCGGCCCGCCGTCTATGGCTACACCTTC
TRBD1	TRBJ2-1	TRBV15	-	CATSRPFGGQGEEQFF	TGTGCCACCAGCAGACCCTTTGGGGGACAGGGGGAAGAGCAGTTCTTC
-	TRBJ2-7	TRBV4-1	-	CASSPMDSSVYEQYF	TGCGCCAGCAGCCCCATGGACAGTTCTGTTTACGAGCAGTACTTC
TRBD2	TRBJ2-7	TRBV7-6	-	CASSREGESYEQYF	TGTGCCAGCAGCCGGGAGGGAGAGTCCTACGAGCAGTACTTC
-	TRBJ2-5	TRBV27	-	CASSQGAARETQYF	TGTGCCAGCAGCCAAGGCGCCGCGAGGGAGACCCAGTACTTC
TRBD1	TRBJ2-3	TRBV29-1	-	CSVVVRDRVLDTQYF	TGCAGCGTTGTGGTTAGGGACAGGGTCCTAGATACGCAGTATTTT
-	TRBJ2-1	TRBV9	-	CASSVSGEQFF	TGTGCCAGCAGCGTAAGCGGTGAGCAGTTCTTC
-	TRBJ2-3	TRBV7-9	once	CASSPPPGQGTDTQYF	TGTGCCAGCAGCCCTCCACCGGGACAAGGCACAGATACGCAGTATTTT
-	TRBJ2-7	TRBV7-9	-	CASSLPGETYEQYF	TGTGCCAGCAGCTTACCAGGGGAAACCTACGAGCAGTACTTC